This T cell receptor beta chain was obtained from a study of OX40 agonist ivuxolimab in advanced cancers. Across the whole study: Patients were dosed intravenously with ivuxolimab at 0.01 to 10 mg/kg every 2 weeks. Males comprised about 84% of the group, whose mean age was roughly 60 years (range roughly 20 to 90). Study results and caveats: At 0.1-3.0 mg/kg, partial responders had clonal expansion among the lowest observed. At 0.1 to 3.0 mg/kg, clonal expansion of CD4+ and CD8+ blood T cells had occurred by week 6.

The CDR3 contains 15 residues. V was pared by 5 bases and J by 7 bases, with 18 bases between. CDR1 and CDR2 (germline): SGHTA, FQGTGA. The table lists this clone with a count of one. The target antigen is unknown. Sequencing used immunoSEQ multiplex PCR; TCRdb keeps in-frame clones, though not all of them. The data hold over 75,000 clones, with around 88% observed a single time. The sequenced sample was CD4+ or CD8+ T cells sorted from blood, obtained in a trial of the OX40 agonist ivuxolimab. The TCR sequence derives from an adult with an advanced solid tumor such as melanoma, head and neck, liver or kidney cancer. V gene TRBV7-3 combines with J gene TRBJ2-1, with TRBD2 as a possible D gene (6 bases). CDR3 amino acids: CASSPGPSLANEQFF. Written as DNA, the CDR3 is TGTGCCAGCAGCCCAGGGCCTTCACTAGCAAATGAGCAGTTCTTC.